There are many counts of the clone carrying this T cell receptor beta chain. Antigen unknown. This entry comes from a study of T cells in Graves' hyperthyroidism and ophthalmopathy. Graves' hyperthyroidism is called stable when ophthalmopathy does not progress within 18 months. Newly diagnosed hyperthyroidism patients aged 18 to 65 years had disease lasting under 2 months. General study points: The blood repertoire included most of the expanded thyroid clonotypes above 0.001. Classification by a 13 V-J model distinguished ophthalmopathy from stable hyperthyroidism.

TCR beta CDR3 regions were amplified from RNA. In the first-round RT-PCR of the TCR CDR3, the HTBI primer set was used. TCRdb re-called the multiplex PCR reads through MiXCR, storing one row per CDR3 protein. The table shows around 99,000 distinct CDR3 sequences, with about 17% occurring only once. The sample taken for sequencing was blood. The origin of this receptor is a woman aged 45-60 years with Graves' hyperthyroidism.

The CDR3, as DNA: TGTGCCAGCAGCCTTACAACATCGCATGAGCAGTTCTTC. This translates into CASSLTTSHEQFF. This sequence joins TRBV7-3 and TRBJ2-1; D unresolved. CDR1 and CDR2 (germline): SGHTA, FQGTGA. Trimming left V 5 bases short and J 8 bases short, with 13 bases between. The CDR3 is made up of 13 amino acids.